These T cell receptor beta chains were read from a single sample in a study of cytomegalovirus exposure and HLA in healthy donors. The protocol was immunoSEQ multiplex PCR, while the TCRdb copy is restricted to in-frame clones and leaves out a portion. The sample lists about 88,000 clones, about 90% occurring once. The sequenced sample consisted of PBMCs. These receptors originate from a man aged 18 to 29 in good health and CMV-seronegative. CDR3s include the opening cysteine and the closing phenylalanine or tryptophan. D genes are given only for firm matches. Some rows mark clone size as missing; the rest say once, few, many or name a class of expanded clone.

d_gene	abundance	v_gene	j_gene	CDR3nt	CDR3aa
NA	NA	TRBV28	TRBJ1-1	TGTGCCAGCATGGGCCGGCTGTCGAACACTGAAGCTTTCTTT	CASMGRLSNTEAFF
NA	NA	TRBV6-1	TRBJ1-5	TGTGCCAGCAGTGAATTGCAAATTAGGCGGGGGACCAATCAGCCCCAGCATTTT	CASSELQIRRGTNQPQHF
NA	NA	TRBV27	TRBJ2-7	TGTGCCCGCAGGGAGGACGAGCAGTACTTC	CARREDEQYF
TRBD1	NA	TRBV4-3	TRBJ1-2	TGCGCCAGCAGCCAAACTCCGGGACAGGGGGACTATGGCTACACCTTC	CASSQTPGQGDYGYTF
NA	NA	TRBV29-1	TRBJ1-1	TGCAGCGTTGCTCGGGTGAACACTGAAGCTTTCTTT	CSVARVNTEAFF
TRBD1	NA	TRBV5-5	TRBJ2-7	TGTGCCAGCAGCTCCGGGACAGGGTCAGTAGTGCAGTACTTC	CASSSGTGSVVQYF
TRBD2	NA	TRBV10-3	TRBJ2-1	TGTGCCATCAGTGTACTAGCGGGGGACAATGAGCAGTTCTTC	CAISVLAGDNEQFF
TRBD2	NA	TRBV7-8	TRBJ2-2	TGTGCCAGCAGCGCGGGACTAGCGGGAGGTGACTTCGGGGAGCTGTTTTTT	CASSAGLAGGDFGELFF
TRBD2	NA	TRBV19	TRBJ2-1	TGTGCCAGTAGTATGGATAGTGGACTAGCGGGACGAAATGAGCAGTTCTTC	CASSMDSGLAGRNEQFF
TRBD2	NA	TRBV5-5	TRBJ2-7	TGTGCCAGCAGCTTGGATACAGGACTAGCGGGAGGCCCCTCCTACGAGCAGTACTTC	CASSLDTGLAGGPSYEQYF
NA	NA	TRBV23-1	TRBJ2-7	TGCGCCAGCAGTCCAACGGGCGAGCAGTACTTC	CASSPTGEQYF
TRBD2	NA	TRBV27	TRBJ2-3	TGTGCCAGCATGGTAGCGGGAGTATCGGATACGCAGTATTTT	CASMVAGVSDTQYF
NA	NA	TRBV19	TRBJ2-2	TGTGCCAGTAACAGTCGAGTCAGAAACACCGGGGAGCTGTTTTTT	CASNSRVRNTGELFF
NA	NA	TRBV18	TRBJ2-7	TGTGCCAGCTCACCACTCCCGACAGTCAGCACCTACGAGCAGTACTTC	CASSPLPTVSTYEQYF
TRBD2	NA	TRBV7-3	TRBJ2-1	TGTGCCAGCAGCCCCCTCGGCGGGAGTACGTACAATGAGCAGTTCTTC	CASSPLGGSTYNEQFF
TRBD2	NA	TRBV5-1	TRBJ2-1	TGCGCCAGCAGCTTGGGGGGGGCTAGCGGGAGTGGGAATGAGCAGTTCTTC	CASSLGGASGSGNEQFF
TRBD1	few	TRBV4-1	TRBJ2-3	TGCGCCAGCAGCCAAGATGACAGGGGGCTTGATACGCAGTATTTT	CASSQDDRGLDTQYF
NA	NA	TRBV5-1	TRBJ2-5	TGCGCCAGCAGCTCACTCCCGCCCATGCAAGAGACCCAGTACTTC	CASSSLPPMQETQYF
TRBD2	NA	TRBV7-2	TRBJ2-1	TGTGCCAGCAGCCCGAGAACCGGGACTAGCGGGAGGGCCTGGCAGTTCTTC	CASSPRTGTSGRAWQFF
TRBD1	once	TRBV7-2	TRBJ2-7	TGTGCCAGCAGCTTAGAGGGGACAGGGGGGTACGAGCAGTACTTC	CASSLEGTGGYEQYF
NA	once	TRBV21-1	TRBJ2-7	TGTGCCAGCAGCAAAGATCAGACCGCCGAGGGCTACGAGCAGTACTTC	CASSKDQTAEGYEQYF
TRBD1	NA	TRBV5-5	TRBJ2-1	TGTGCCAGCAGCTCCCGGGACAGGGGTTCCGATGAGCAGTTCTTC	CASSSRDRGSDEQFF
NA	NA	TRBV4-1	TRBJ1-1	TGCGCCAGCAGCCAAGAGTTGCGGGGGAACACTGAAGCTTTCTTT	CASSQELRGNTEAFF
NA	once	TRBV4-3	TRBJ1-2	TGCGCCAGCAGCCAAGAAGGTGGAGTTAACTATGGCTACACCTTC	CASSQEGGVNYGYTF